This TCR beta chain was captured in a study of blood T cell repertoires in COVID-19. On the study more broadly: Sites in the United States, Italy and Spain provided acute and convalescent COVID-19 samples.

Clones were sequenced by immunoSEQ multiplex PCR, and TCRdb holds only the in-frame ones, with some missing. Here the sample spans 150,000 to 200,000 clones, roughly 90% being singletons. The receptor was derived from a man aged 55 to 70 with acute or convalescent COVID-19. Sequencing input: peripheral blood.

CDR3 in DNA: TGTGCCAGTAGTATACCATCTCCCGGACTAGCGGGGGGTGCGCGCACAGATACGCAGTATTTT. Protein: CASSIPSPGLAGGARTDTQYF. V is TRBV19 and J is TRBJ2-3; 14 bases fit TRBD2. The CDR3 loop spans 21 amino acids. Germline assignment: CDR1 LNHDA and CDR2 SQIVND (reference sequence). V shed 2 bases, J shed 1 base, and the junction held 14 bases outside the gene matches.